This T cell receptor (beta chain) stems from a study of blood T cell repertoires in COVID-19. V gave up 4 bases and J gave up 1 base, with 15 bases separating them. The length of the CDR3 is 16 residues. Germline lookup yields CDR1 SGHRS and CDR2 YFSETQ. Two consecutive negative NP/OP PCR tests, clearance, or resolved symptoms defined Cohort 3 recovery. Here immunoSEQ multiplex PCR was the method, and the copy in TCRdb shows in-frame clones only, minus some. The sample lists about 440,000 clones; roughly 87% were seen once. The sample consisted of PBMCs or T cells enriched from blood (not recorded which). This rearrangement joins TRBV5-1 to TRBJ1-3; TRBD1 might be the D (6 bases). This TCR was recovered from a man aged 18 to 30 who had recovered from COVID-19. This CDR3 reads CASSRTQGMSGNTIYF. The CDR3 nucleotides are TGCGCCAGCAGCCGAACACAGGGTATGTCTGGAAACACCATATATTTT.